This TCR beta chain was observed in a study of T cells in Graves' hyperthyroidism and ophthalmopathy. About the study: Peripheral blood sampling occurred at initial diagnosis, before any treatment. Study observations and caveats: Ophthalmopathy was told apart from stable hyperthyroidism by a 13 V-J model.

This clonotype was counted at least ten times. Its antigen remains unidentified. A much larger clone differs by one base, so this may be a read error. Absent ophthalmopathy progression within 18 months defined stable Graves' hyperthyroidism. Amplified TCR beta CDR3 regions came from RNA transcripts. The TCR CDR3 first-round RT-PCR relied on the HTBI primer set. From the multiplex PCR reads, TCRdb called clonotypes with MiXCR, one entry per CDR3 protein. The repertoire holds about 760,000 distinct CDR3 sequences, with approximately 36% as singletons. V was cut by 1 base and J by 5 bases, with 6 bases left in between. The CDR3 length is 13 residues. The germline CDR1 and CDR2 sequences are SGHTA and FQGNSA.

This rearrangement joins TRBV7-2 to TRBJ1-5; D ambiguous. The sample comprised blood. The receptor's source is a woman in her thirties or forties with Graves' hyperthyroidism. The CDR3 loop is CASSLVDDQPQHF. CDR3 DNA sequence: TGTGCCAGCAGCTTAGTGGACGATCAGCCCCAGCATTTT.